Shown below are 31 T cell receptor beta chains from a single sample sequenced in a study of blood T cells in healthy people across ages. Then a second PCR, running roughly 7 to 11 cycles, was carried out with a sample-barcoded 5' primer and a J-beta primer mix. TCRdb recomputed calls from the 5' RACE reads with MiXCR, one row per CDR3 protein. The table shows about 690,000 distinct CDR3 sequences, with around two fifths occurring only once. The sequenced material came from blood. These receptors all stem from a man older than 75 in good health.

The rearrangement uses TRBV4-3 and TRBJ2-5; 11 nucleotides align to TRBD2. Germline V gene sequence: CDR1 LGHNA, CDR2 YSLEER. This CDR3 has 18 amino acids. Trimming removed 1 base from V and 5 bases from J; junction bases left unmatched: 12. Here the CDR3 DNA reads TGCGCCAGCAGCCAAGGAGTCGCTAGCGGGGGGCGTAGGGAGACCCAGTACTTC. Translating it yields CASSQGVASGGRRETQYF.

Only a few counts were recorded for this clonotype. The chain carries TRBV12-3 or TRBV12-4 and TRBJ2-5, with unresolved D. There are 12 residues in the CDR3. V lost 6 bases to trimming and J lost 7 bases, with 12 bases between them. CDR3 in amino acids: CASSNPKPTQYF. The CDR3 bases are TGTGCCAGCAGCAACCCGAAACCGACCCAGTACTTC.

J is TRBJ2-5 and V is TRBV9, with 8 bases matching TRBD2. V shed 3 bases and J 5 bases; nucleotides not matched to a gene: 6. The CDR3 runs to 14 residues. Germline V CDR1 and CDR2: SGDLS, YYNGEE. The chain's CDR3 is CASSEDSGVETQYF. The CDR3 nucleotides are TGTGCCAGCAGCGAAGATAGCGGGGTCGAGACCCAGTACTTC.

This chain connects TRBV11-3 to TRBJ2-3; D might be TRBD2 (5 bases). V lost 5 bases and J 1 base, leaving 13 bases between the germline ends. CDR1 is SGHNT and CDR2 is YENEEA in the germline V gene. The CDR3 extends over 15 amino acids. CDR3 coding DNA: TGTGCCAGCAGCCGCGGCGGGTTAGGCACAGATACGCAGTATTTT. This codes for CASSRGGLGTDTQYF.

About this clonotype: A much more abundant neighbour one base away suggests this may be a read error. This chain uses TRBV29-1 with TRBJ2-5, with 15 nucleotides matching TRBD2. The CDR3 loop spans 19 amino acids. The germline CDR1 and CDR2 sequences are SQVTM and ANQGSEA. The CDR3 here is CSVDYGLAGGLGYQEAQYF. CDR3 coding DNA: TGCAGCGTTGATTACGGACTAGCGGGAGGGTTGGGGTACCAAGAGGCCCAGTACTTC.

DNA of the CDR3: TGTGCCAGCAGTGGGTGGCAGAGTTATGGCTACACCTTC. Translated, it gives CASSGWQSYGYTF. The chain has TRBV25-1 and TRBJ1-2; D is ambiguous. Trimming removed 4 bases from V and 5 bases from J, with 11 bases in between. Germline CDR1 MGHDK, CDR2 SYGVNS. This CDR3 has 13 residues.

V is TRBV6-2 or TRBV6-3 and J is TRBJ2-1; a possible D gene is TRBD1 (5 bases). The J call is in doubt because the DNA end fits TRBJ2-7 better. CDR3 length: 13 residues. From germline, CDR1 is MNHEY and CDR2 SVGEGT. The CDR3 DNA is TGTGCCAGCAGTTTGACAGTCTACAATGAGCAGTACTTC. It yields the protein CASSLTVYNEQYF.

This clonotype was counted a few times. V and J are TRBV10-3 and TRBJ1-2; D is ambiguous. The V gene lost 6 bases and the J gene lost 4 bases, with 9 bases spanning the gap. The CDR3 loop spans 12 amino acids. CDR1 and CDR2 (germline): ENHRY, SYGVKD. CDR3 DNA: TGTGCCATCAGCGGCCCTTCCTATGGCTACACCTTC. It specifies CAISGPSYGYTF.

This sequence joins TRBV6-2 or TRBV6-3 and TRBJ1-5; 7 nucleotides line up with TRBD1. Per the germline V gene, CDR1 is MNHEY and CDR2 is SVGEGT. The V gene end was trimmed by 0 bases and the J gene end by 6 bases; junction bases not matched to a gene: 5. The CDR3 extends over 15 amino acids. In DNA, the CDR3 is TGTGCCAGCAGTTACTCGACAGGGTCGCTTCAGCCCCAGCATTTT. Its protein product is CASSYSTGSLQPQHF.

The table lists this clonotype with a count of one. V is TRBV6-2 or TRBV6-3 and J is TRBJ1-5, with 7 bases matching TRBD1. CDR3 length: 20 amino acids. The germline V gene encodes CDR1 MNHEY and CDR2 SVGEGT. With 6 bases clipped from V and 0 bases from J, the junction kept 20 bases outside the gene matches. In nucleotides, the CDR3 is TGTGCCAGCAGATCAACCGGGACAGCCTTCCTTCCGTATAGCAATCAGCCCCAGCATTTT. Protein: CASRSTGTAFLPYSNQPQHF.

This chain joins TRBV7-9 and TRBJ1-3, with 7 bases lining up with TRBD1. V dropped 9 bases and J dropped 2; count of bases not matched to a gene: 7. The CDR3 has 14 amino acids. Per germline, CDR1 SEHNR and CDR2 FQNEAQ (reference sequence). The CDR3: CASSQTGTGNTIYF. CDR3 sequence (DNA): TGTGCCAGTAGCCAGACAGGGACTGGAAACACCATATATTTT. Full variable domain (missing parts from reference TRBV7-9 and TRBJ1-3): DTGVSQNPRHKITKRGQNVTFRCDPISEHNRLYWYRQTLGQGPEFLTYFQNEAQLEKSRLLSDRFSAERPKGSFSTLEIQRTEQGDSAMYLCASSQTGTGNTIYFGEGSWLTVV.

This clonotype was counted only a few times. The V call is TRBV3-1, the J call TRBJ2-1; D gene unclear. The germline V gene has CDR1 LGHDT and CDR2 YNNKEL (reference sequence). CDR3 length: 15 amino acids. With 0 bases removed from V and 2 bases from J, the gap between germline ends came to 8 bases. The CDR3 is CASSQERTPYNEQFF. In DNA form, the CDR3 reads TGTGCCAGCAGCCAAGAGAGAACCCCCTACAATGAGCAGTTCTTC.

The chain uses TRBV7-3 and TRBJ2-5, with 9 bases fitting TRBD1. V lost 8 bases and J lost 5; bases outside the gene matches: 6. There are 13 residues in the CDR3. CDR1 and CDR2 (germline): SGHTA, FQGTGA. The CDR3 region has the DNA TGTGCCAGCCGGGACAGGGATTCCGAGACCCAGTACTTC. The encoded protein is CASRDRDSETQYF. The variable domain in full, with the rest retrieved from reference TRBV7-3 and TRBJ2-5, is GAGVSQTPSNKVTEKGKYVELRCDPISGHTALYWYRQSLGQGPEFLIYFQGTGAADDSGLPNDRFFAVRPEGSVSTLKIQRTERGDSAVYLCASRDRDSETQYFGPGTRLLVL.

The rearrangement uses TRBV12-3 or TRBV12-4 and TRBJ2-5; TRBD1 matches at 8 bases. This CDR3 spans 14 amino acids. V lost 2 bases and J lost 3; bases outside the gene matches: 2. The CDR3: CASSLKTGEETQYF. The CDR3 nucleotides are TGTGCCAGCAGTTTAAAGACAGGGGAAGAGACCCAGTACTTC.

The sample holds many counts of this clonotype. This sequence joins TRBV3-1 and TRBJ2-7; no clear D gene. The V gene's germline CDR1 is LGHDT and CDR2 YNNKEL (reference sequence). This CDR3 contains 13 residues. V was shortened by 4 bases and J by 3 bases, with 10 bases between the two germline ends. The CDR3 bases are TGTGCCAGCAGCCCCCCAGGAATCTACGAGCAGTACTTC. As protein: CASSPPGIYEQYF.

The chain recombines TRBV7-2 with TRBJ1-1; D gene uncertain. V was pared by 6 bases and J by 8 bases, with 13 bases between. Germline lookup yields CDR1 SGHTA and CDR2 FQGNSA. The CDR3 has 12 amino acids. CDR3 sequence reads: CASSFLGGEAFF. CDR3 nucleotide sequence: TGTGCCAGCAGTTTCTTAGGAGGAGAAGCTTTCTTT.

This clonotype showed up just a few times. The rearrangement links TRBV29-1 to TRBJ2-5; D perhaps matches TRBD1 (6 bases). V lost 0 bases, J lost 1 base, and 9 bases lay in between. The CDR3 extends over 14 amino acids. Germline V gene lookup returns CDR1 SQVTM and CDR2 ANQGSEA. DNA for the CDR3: TGCAGCGTTGAAGAGGGGGCGTCCCAAGAGACCCAGTACTTC. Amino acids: CSVEEGASQETQYF.

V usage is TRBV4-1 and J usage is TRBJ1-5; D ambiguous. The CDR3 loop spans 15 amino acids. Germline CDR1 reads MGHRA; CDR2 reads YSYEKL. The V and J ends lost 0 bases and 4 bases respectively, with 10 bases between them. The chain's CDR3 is CASSQDPADNQPQHF. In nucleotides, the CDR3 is TGCGCCAGCAGCCAAGATCCGGCAGATAATCAGCCCCAGCATTTT.

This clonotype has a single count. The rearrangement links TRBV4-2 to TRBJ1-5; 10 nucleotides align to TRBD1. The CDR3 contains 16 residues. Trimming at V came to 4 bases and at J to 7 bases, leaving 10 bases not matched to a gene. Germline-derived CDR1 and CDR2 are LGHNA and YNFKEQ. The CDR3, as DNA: TGTGCCAGCAGCCTAGGCAGTGGACAGGGGGAACAGCCCCAGCATTTT. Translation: CASSLGSGQGEQPQHF.

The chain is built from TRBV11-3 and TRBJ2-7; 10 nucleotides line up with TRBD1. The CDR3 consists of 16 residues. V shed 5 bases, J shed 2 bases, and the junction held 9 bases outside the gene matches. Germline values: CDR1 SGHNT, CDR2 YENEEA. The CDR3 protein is CASSNRDRGSPYEQYF. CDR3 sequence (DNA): TGTGCCAGCAGCAACCGGGACAGGGGATCTCCCTACGAGCAGTACTTC.

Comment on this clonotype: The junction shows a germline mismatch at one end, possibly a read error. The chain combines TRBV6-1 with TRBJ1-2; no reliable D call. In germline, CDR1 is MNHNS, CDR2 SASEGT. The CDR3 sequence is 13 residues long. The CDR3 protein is CVSSEAGSYGYTF. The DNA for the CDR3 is TGTGTCAGCAGTGAAGCGGGGTCCTATGGCTACACCTTC.

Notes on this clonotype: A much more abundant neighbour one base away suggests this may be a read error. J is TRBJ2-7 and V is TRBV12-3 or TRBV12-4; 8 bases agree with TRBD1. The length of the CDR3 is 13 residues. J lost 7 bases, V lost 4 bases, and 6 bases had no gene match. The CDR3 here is CASSWQGADEQYF. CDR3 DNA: TGTGCCAGCAGTTGGCAGGGGGCGGATGAGCAGTACTTC.

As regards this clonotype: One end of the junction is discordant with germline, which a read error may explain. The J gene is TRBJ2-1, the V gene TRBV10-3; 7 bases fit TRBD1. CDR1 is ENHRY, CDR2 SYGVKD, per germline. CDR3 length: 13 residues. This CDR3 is CATEDRNLYEQDF. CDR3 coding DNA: TGTGCCACCGAGGACAGGAACCTCTACGAGCAGGACTTC.

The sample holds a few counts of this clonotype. This CDR3 is CASSLGLGGWAFF. The DNA for the CDR3 is TGTGCCAGCAGCTTAGGTTTAGGGGGCTGGGCTTTCTTT. The chain joins TRBV7-2 to TRBJ1-1; 7 bases match TRBD1. The CDR3 totals 13 residues. Looked up from germline, CDR1 is SGHTA and CDR2 is FQGNSA. V gave up 1 base and J gave up 11 bases; unmatched junction bases: 7.

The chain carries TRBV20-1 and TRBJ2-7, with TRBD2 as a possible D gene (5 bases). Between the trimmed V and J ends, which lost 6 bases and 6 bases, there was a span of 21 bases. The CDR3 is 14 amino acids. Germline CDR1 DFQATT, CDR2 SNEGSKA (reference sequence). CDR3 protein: CSAHHREGGGEQYF. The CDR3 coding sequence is TGCAGTGCACACCACAGAGAGGGTGGCGGCGAGCAGTACTTC.

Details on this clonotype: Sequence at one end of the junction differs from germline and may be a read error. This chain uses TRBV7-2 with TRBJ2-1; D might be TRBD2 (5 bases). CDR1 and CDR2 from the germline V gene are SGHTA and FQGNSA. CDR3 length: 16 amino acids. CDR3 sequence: CASSLAPWGSYNEQFF. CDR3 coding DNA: TGTGCCAGCAGCCTAGCCCCGTGGGGCTCCTACAATGAGCAGTTCTTC. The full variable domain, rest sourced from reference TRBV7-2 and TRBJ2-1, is GAGVSQSPSNKVTEKGKDVELRCDPISGHTALYWYRQSLGQGLEFLIYFQGNSAPDKSGLPSDRFSAERTGGSVSTLTIQRTQQEDSAVYLCASSLAPWGSYNEQFFGPGTRLTVL.

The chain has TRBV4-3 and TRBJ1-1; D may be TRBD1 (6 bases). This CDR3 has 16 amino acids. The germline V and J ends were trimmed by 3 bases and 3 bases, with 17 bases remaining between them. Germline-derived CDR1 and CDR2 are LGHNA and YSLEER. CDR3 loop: CASSQGRGRVDTEAFF. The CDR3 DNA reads TGCGCCAGCAGCCAGGGACGGGGGCGGGTAGACACTGAAGCTTTCTTT.

Here the CDR3 DNA reads TGTGCCAGCAGCCAAGCGCTAGCGGGGGGGCCCACAGATACGCAGTATTTT. The encoded protein is CASSQALAGGPTDTQYF. The genes are TRBV3-1 and TRBJ2-3, with 12 bases lining up with TRBD2. The germline V gene has CDR1 LGHDT and CDR2 YNNKEL (reference sequence). This CDR3 has 17 residues. The V gene end was trimmed by 1 base and the J gene end by 2 bases; junction bases not matched to a gene: 4.

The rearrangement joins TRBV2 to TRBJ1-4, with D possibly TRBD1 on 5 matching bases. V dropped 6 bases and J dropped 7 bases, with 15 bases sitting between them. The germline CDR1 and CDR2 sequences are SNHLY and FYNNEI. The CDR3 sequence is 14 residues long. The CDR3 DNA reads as TGTGCCAGCAGCACCGGGGCAAGGGGTGAAAAACTGTTTTTT. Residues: CASSTGARGEKLFF. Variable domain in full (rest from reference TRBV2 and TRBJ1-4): EPEVTQTPSHQVTQMGQEVILRCVPISNHLYFYWYRQILGQKVEFLVSFYNNEISEKSEIFDDQFSVERPDGSNFTLKIRSTKLEDSAMYFCASSTGARGEKLFFGSGTQLSVL.

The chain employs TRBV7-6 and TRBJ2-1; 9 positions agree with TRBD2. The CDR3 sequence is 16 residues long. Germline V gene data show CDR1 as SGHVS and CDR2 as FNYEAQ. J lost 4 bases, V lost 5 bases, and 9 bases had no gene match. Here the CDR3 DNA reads TGTGCCAGCAGCGCCCAGACTAGCGGAGCTTACAATGAGCAGTTCTTC. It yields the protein CASSAQTSGAYNEQFF.

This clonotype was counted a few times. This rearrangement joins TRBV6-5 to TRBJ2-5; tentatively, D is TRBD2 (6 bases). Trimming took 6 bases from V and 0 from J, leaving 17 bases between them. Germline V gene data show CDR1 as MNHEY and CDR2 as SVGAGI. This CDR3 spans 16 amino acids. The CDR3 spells CASRSAGTLDQETQYF. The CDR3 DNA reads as TGTGCCAGCAGATCCGCCGGGACTTTAGACCAAGAGACCCAGTACTTC.